These T cell receptor beta chains were read from a single sample in a study of tumor-infiltrating lymphocytes in primary liver carcinoma. Via MiXCR, TCRdb re-called the multiplex PCR reads, giving one row per CDR3 protein. The table records some 43,000 distinct CDR3 sequences, approximately 70% of them present only once. Source material: liver tumor tissue from sampling region 5. The receptors here all came from a man aged 35 to 55 with primary liver carcinoma and hepatitis B virus infection. The CDR3 runs from the conserved cysteine through the conserved F or W. The order of the fields is CDR3 DNA, CDR3 protein, D gene, V gene, J gene, CDR3 length, clone size. The D gene is left open where the match is weak. Size values are once, few and many counts, or a class for expanded clones, and some rows have none.

TGTGCCAACAGTGGACTAGCGGGATCTTACGAGAAGTACTTC	CANSGLAGSYEKYF	TRBD2	TRBV6-1	TRBJ2-7	14	.
TGTGCCATCAGTGGGAGGACAAGGGAGGACACGCAGTATTTT	CAISGRTREDTQYF	.	TRBV10-3	TRBJ2-3	14	.
TGTACCAGCAGTGATGGTCACTACACCTTC	CTSSDGHYTF	.	TRBV6-1	TRBJ1-2	10	.
TGTGCCAGCAGCTTATTTACTGGCGGGAGAGCCGACCTTCCCTACGAGCAGTACTTC	CASSLFTGGRADLPYEQYF	TRBD2	TRBV11-2	TRBJ2-7	19	.
TGTGCCGGAGGGGCACGGGGGCCCGCAGATATGCCGTATTTT	CAGGARGPADMPYF	.	TRBV11-2	TRBJ2-3	14	.
TGTGCCAGCAGCGACCTGACAGGAGCGGGAGAGACCCAGTACTTC	CASSDLTGAGETQYF	.	TRBV11-2	TRBJ2-5	15	medium-sized
TGTGCCAGCAGCTCGCGCCCCAGTGGGAGGATCTATGAACAGCTCTTC	CASSSRPSGRIYEQLF	.	TRBV11-2	TRBJ2-1	16	.
TGCGCCAGCAGCCATTCACCTGGGGACAGGGATGACTACACCTTC	CASSHSPGDRDDYTF	TRBD1	TRBV5-1	TRBJ1-2	15	.
TGCAGCGTTGAAGCTAGGTACAATGAGCAGTCCTTC	CSVEARYNEQSF	.	TRBV29-1	TRBJ2-1	12	.
TGTGCCAGCAGCTTAACGAGGGACAGCGAGCAGTACTTC	CASSLTRDSEQYF	TRBD1	TRBV7-3	TRBJ2-7	13	few
TGTGCCAGCAGTTTACCCACAGGGGCCACTGAAGCGTTCTTT	CASSLPTGATEAFF	TRBD1	TRBV28	TRBJ1-1	14	once
TGTGCCAGCAGCCCTACTATGACTAGCGGGAGTGGAGAGACCCAGTACTTC	CASSPTMTSGSGETQYF	TRBD2	TRBV11-2	TRBJ2-5	17	medium-sized
TGTGCCAGCAGCTTATACCGGCTAGTTAGTGAGCAGTTCTTC	CASSLYRLVSEQFF	.	TRBV11-2	TRBJ2-1	14	.
TGTGCCAGCAGCTGGCGGGGCGCAGGTATCGCCTCTGAAGCTTTCTTT	CASSWRGAGIASEAFF	.	TRBV13	TRBJ1-1	16	many
TGTGCCAGCAGACCCGCGGCTCCGACGAACACTGAAGTTTTCTTT	CASRPAAPTNTEVFF	.	TRBV7-9	TRBJ1-1	15	.
TGTGCCAGCAGTTTGGGTGGCGCCAAGACTGAAGCTTTCTTT	CASSLGGAKTEAFF	.	TRBV6-5	TRBJ1-1	14	once
TGTGCCAGCACTTTCACTAGCGCGACGAGCACAGATACGCAGTATTTT	CASTFTSATSTDTQYF	TRBD2	TRBV6-4	TRBJ2-3	16	many
TGCGCCAGCAGCTATGGGGATGGGGATCAGCCCCAGCATTTT	CASSYGDGDQPQHF	.	TRBV5-1	TRBJ1-5	14	.
TGTGCCAGCAGTATGCGGGGTGCTGAAGCTTTCTTT	CASSMRGAEAFF	.	TRBV6-5	TRBJ1-1	12	.
TGTGCCAGCTCACCGACACACCAGGCCTACTCTGGGGCCAACGTCCTGACTTTC	CASSPTHQAYSGANVLTF	.	TRBV18	TRBJ2-6	18	.
TGCAGCGGTAACTTTCAGGGGGCTTATGGCTACACCTTC	CSGNFQGAYGYTF	TRBD1	TRBV29-1	TRBJ1-2	13	many
TGTGCCAGTCTCCCACCGGGAGTGTACACTGGGGAGCTGCTTTTT	CASLPPGVYTGELLF	.	TRBV11-2	TRBJ2-2	15	.
TGCGCCAGCAACCCCACAGGGGAGGTTAATGAAAAACTGTTTTTT	CASNPTGEVNEKLFF	TRBD1	TRBV5-1	TRBJ1-4	15	.
TGTGCCTGCAGCTTAAGTGAACTAGCGTCGCAGAACTTC	CACSLSELASQNF	TRBD2	TRBV11-2	TRBJ2-7	13	.
TGTGCCAGCAGTTTCCCGAGCACAGATACGCAGTATTTT	CASSFPSTDTQYF	.	TRBV12-3/TRBV12-4	TRBJ2-3	13	many
TGTGCCAGCAATCCCGCGACAGGGGGGAACACTGAAGCTTTCTTT	CASNPATGGNTEAFF	TRBD1	TRBV28	TRBJ1-1	15	.
TGTGCCATCAGTGGGACAGAGTCCTACAACGAGCAGTACTTC	CAISGTESYNEQYF	.	TRBV10-3	TRBJ2-7	14	.
TGTGCCAGCAGTTACTCGACAGAGGCCCAGTACTTC	CASSYSTEAQYF	.	TRBV6-5	TRBJ2-5	12	.
TGCAGCGTTGAAGAAACCCATACGCAGTATTTT	CSVEETHTQYF	.	TRBV29-1	TRBJ2-3	11	many
TGTGCCAGCAGCTTGGGACTTGCGGGAGAAGTTGACAATGTGCAGTTCTTC	CASSLGLAGEVDNVQFF	TRBD2	TRBV11-1	TRBJ2-1	17	.
TGTGCCAGCTCACCATCTCGGGATCAGGTTGAAGCTTTCTTT	CASSPSRDQVEAFF	.	TRBV18	TRBJ1-1	14	.
TGTGCCAGCAGTTGTGGGGGGCTTGGCACCTACGGCTACACCTTC	CASSCGGLGTYGYTF	.	TRBV6-5	TRBJ1-2	15	.
TGTGCCAGCAGCTTAGTGGCGCTAGCGGGAGATGTTACCGGGGAGCTGTTTTTT	CASSLVALAGDVTGELFF	TRBD2	TRBV11-2	TRBJ2-2	18	.
TGCAGCGTGGCCGGGACAATTAATGAGCGGAACATTCAGTACTTC	CSVAGTINERNIQYF	.	TRBV29-1	TRBJ2-4	15	many
TGTGCCAGCAGCTCGGGACAGGGGAGAAATTCACCCCTCCACTTT	CASSSGQGRNSPLHF	TRBD1	TRBV7-9	TRBJ1-6	15	many
TGTGCCAGCACCCCCGGGACTAGCGGCCCCAATGAGCAGTTCTTC	CASTPGTSGPNEQFF	TRBD2	TRBV12-3/TRBV12-4	TRBJ2-1	15	medium-sized
TGTGCCATCAGTGACACAATAAGGGACACTGAAGCTTTCTTT	CAISDTIRDTEAFF	.	TRBV10-3	TRBJ1-1	14	many